Included here is one T cell receptor (beta chain) sequence, with context. Its specificity is unknown. This specimen comes from a study of cytomegalovirus exposure and HLA in healthy donors. Regarding the study as a whole: In a later analysis, donors in an Asian-associated ancestry cluster reportedly had fewer N-insertions in productive TCRs than the cohort mean.

Germline CDR1 reads MDHEN; CDR2 reads SYDVKM. Unmatched junction bases numbered 3, after V lost 2 bases and J lost 2 bases. The CDR3 runs 15 residues. The PCR had 60 Vbeta and 13 Jbeta primers. TCRdb's copy holds only in-frame clones and misses some; the assay was immunoSEQ multiplex PCR. The sample shows approximately 190,000 clones, 75% to 85% of them seen only once. It was healthy bone marrow donors who served as donors. Sequencing input: PBMCs. This chain joins TRBV28 and TRBJ2-4; 7 bases fit TRBD1. This TCR derives from a woman between 45 and 60 years old in good health and CMV-seropositive. This CDR3 reads CASSLVRGTKNIQYF. The CDR3 DNA is TGTGCCAGCAGTTTAGTCAGGGGGACCAAAAACATTCAGTACTTC.